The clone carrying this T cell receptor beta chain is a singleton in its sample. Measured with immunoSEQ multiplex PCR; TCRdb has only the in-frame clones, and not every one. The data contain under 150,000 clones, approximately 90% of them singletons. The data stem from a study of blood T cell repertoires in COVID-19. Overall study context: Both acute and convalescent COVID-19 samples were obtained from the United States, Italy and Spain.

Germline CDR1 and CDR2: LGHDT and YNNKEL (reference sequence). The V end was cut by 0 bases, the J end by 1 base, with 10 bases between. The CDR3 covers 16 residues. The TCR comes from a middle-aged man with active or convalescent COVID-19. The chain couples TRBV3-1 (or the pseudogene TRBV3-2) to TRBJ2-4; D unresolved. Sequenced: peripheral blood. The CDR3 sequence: CASSQDQYGAKNIQYF. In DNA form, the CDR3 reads TGTGCCAGCAGCCAAGATCAATACGGGGCCAAAAACATTCAGTACTTC.